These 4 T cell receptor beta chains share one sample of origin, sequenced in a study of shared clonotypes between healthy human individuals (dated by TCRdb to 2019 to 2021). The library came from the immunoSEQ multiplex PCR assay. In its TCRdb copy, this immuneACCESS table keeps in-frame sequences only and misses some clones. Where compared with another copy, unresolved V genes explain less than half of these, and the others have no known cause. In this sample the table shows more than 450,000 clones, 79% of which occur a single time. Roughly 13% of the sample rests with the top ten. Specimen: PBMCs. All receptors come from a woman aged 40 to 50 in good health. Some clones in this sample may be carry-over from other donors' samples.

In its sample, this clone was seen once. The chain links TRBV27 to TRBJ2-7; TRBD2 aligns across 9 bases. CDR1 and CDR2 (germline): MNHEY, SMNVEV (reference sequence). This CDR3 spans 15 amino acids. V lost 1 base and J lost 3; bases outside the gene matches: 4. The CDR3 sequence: CASSLFAGGLYEQYF. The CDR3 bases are TGTGCCAGCAGTTTATTTGCGGGAGGGCTCTACGAGCAGTACTTC.

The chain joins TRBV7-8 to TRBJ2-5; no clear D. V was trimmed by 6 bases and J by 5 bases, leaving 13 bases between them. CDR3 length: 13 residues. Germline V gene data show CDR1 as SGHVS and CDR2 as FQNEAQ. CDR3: CASSPQRWETQYF. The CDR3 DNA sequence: TGTGCCAGCAGTCCTCAAAGGTGGGAGACCCAGTACTTC.

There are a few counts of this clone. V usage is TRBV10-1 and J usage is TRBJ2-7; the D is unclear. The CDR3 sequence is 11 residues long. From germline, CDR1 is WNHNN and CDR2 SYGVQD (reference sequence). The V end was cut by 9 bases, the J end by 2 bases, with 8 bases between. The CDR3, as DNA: TGCGCCAGTATCCACACCTACGAGCAGTACTTC. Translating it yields CASIHTYEQYF.

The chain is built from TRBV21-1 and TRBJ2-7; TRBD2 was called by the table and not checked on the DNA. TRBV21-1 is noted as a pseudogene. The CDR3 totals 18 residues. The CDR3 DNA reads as TGTGCCAGCAGCTCCGGGCCGGGAGAACTAGCGGGCAAGAACGAGCAGTACTTC. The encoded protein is CASSSGPGELAGKNEQYF.